These T cell receptor beta chains were read from a single sample in a study of breast tumors, draining lymph nodes, adjacent tissues. TCRdb ran MiXCR on the multiplex PCR reads and lists one entry per CDR3 protein. This sample carries approximately 210,000 distinct CDR3 sequences, less than 40% of them seen once, and the ten largest clones take approximately 3.6%. The source material was axillary lymph node tissue. These receptors all stem from a female donor with breast cancer. Some clones in this sample may be carry-over from other donors' samples. CDR3s include the opening cysteine and the closing phenylalanine or tryptophan. D genes are given only for firm matches. For some rows the clone size is stated as once, few or many, or as a class when expanded; others skip it.

abundance | j_gene | d_gene | v_gene | CDR3aa | CDR3nt
many | TRBJ2-7 | NA | TRBV14 | CASSQATRTSYREQYF | TGTGCCAGCAGCCAAGCAACCAGGACGTCGTACCGCGAGCAGTACTTC
many | TRBJ1-2 | TRBD1 | TRBV6-6 | CASRRDRGTHGYTF | TGTGCCAGCAGACGGGACAGGGGGACCCATGGCTACACCTTC
few | TRBJ1-5 | NA | TRBV28 | CASSLSLAGNQPQHF | TGTGCCAGCAGTTTATCCTTGGCGGGCAATCAGCCCCAGCATTTT
many | TRBJ2-1 | TRBD2 | TRBV5-6 | CASSVTSGSGNEQFF | TGTGCCAGCAGCGTGACTAGCGGGAGCGGAAATGAGCAGTTCTTC
NA | TRBJ1-4 | TRBD1 | TRBV7-9 | CASSETATGIGEKLFF | TGTGCCAGCAGTGAAACCGCGACAGGGATTGGCGAAAAACTGTTTTTT
many | TRBJ1-3 | NA | TRBV7-9 | CASSLAGIGASSGNTIYF | TGTGCCAGCAGCTTAGCGGGGATCGGGGCCAGCTCTGGAAACACCATATATTTT
once | TRBJ2-2 | TRBD2 | TRBV29-1 | CSVAGAQTGELFF | TGCAGCGTAGCGGGAGCTCAAACCGGGGAGCTGTTTTTT
many | TRBJ1-2 | NA | TRBV20-1 | CSARGQGQRDYGYTF | TGCAGTGCTAGAGGCCAAGGACAGAGGGACTATGGCTACACCTTC
NA | TRBJ2-1 | TRBD1 | TRBV18 | CASSGPGQGYNEQFF | TGTGCCAGCTCGGGACCGGGACAGGGTTACAATGAGCAGTTCTTC
many | TRBJ2-1 | TRBD1 | TRBV10-3 | CAISVTGGMNEQFF | TGTGCCATCAGTGTTACAGGGGGCATGAATGAGCAGTTCTTC
many | TRBJ2-5 | NA | TRBV6-1 | CASSDSVRGTQYF | TGTGCCAGCAGTGACTCCGTAAGGGGGACCCAGTACTTC
many | TRBJ2-1 | NA | TRBV18 | CASSPANGANEQFF | TGTGCCAGCTCACCAGCAAACGGGGCGAATGAGCAGTTCTTC
many | TRBJ2-1 | NA | TRBV5-8 | CASSLIFWEEQFF | TGTGCCAGCAGCTTGATTTTCTGGGAGGAGCAGTTCTTC
NA | TRBJ1-2 | NA | TRBV25-1 | CASSGAGARYGYTF | TGTGCCAGCAGTGGTGCGGGGGCTCGCTATGGCTACACCTTC
few | TRBJ2-3 | TRBD2 | TRBV3-1 | CASSHGTSVDTQYF | TGTGCCAGCAGCCACGGGACTAGTGTGGATACGCAGTATTTT
many | TRBJ1-3 | NA | TRBV29-1 | CSVEDRSARSGTTIYF | TGCAGCGTTGAAGATCGCTCAGCCCGCTCTGGAACCACCATATATTTT
NA | TRBJ2-5 | TRBD2 | TRBV7-3 | CASSSGTSGDQETQYF | TGTGCCAGCAGCTCCGGGACTAGTGGGGACCAAGAGACCCAGTACTTC
many | TRBJ1-4 | NA | TRBV7-9 | CASSATGTGLEKLFF | TGTGCCAGCAGCGCAACAGGCACCGGTTTGGAAAAACTGTTTTTT
many | TRBJ2-7 | NA | TRBV20-1 | CSALRDLSSYEQYF | TGCAGTGCACTCCGGGACCTTAGCTCCTACGAGCAGTACTTC
many | TRBJ2-3 | NA | TRBV7-2 | CASSESHTGSDTQYF | TGTGCCAGCAGCGAAAGCCATACAGGGTCAGATACGCAGTATTTT
many | TRBJ2-5 | TRBD2 | TRBV5-5 | CASLAGVTEQETQYF | TGTGCCAGCCTAGCGGGAGTTACCGAACAGGAGACCCAGTACTTC
NA | TRBJ2-5 | TRBD1 | TRBV25-1 | CASSEGAGGQETQYF | TGTGCCAGCAGTGAAGGTGCAGGGGGCCAAGAGACCCAGTACTTC
few | TRBJ2-1 | NA | TRBV5-1 | CASRKKSYNEQFF | TGCGCCAGCAGAAAAAAAAGCTACAATGAGCAGTTCTTC
NA | TRBJ2-3 | TRBD2 | TRBV10-1 | CASSGGLAGVLDTQYF | TGCGCCAGCAGTGGGGGACTAGCGGGAGTTTTGGATACGCAGTATTTT
many | TRBJ2-7 | TRBD1 | TRBV9 | CASSAGTDFPYEQYF | TGTGCCAGCAGCGCGGGGACAGACTTTCCCTACGAGCAGTACTTC
NA | TRBJ1-4 | NA | TRBV19 | CASRQPGLTTNEKLFF | TGTGCCAGTAGACAGCCGGGACTGACAACTAATGAAAAACTGTTTTTT
once | TRBJ2-7 | TRBD2 | TRBV5-1 | CASSPTSDNYEQYF | TGCGCCAGCAGCCCGACTAGCGATAACTACGAGCAGTACTTC
NA | TRBJ1-3 | NA | TRBV24-1 | CATSFQFGNTIYF | TGTGCCACCAGTTTCCAATTTGGAAACACCATATATTTT
many | TRBJ2-1 | NA | TRBV10-3 | CASLADNEQFF | TGTGCCAGCTTGGCTGACAATGAGCAGTTCTTC
NA | TRBJ2-3 | TRBD1 | TRBV7-9 | CASGRTGAADTQYF | TGTGCCAGCGGCCGGACAGGGGCGGCAGATACGCAGTATTTT
NA | TRBJ1-6 | TRBD1 | TRBV9 | CASSVGTGVSSYNSPLHF | TGTGCCAGCAGCGTAGGGACAGGGGTAAGCTCCTATAATTCACCCCTCCACTTT
many | TRBJ1-2 | NA | TRBV19 | CASSIYSLDYGYTF | TGTGCCAGTAGTATCTACTCCCTAGACTATGGCTACACCTTC
NA | TRBJ2-7 | NA | TRBV7-2 | CASSAGNRVGEQYF | TGTGCCAGCAGCGCCGGGAACAGGGTCGGGGAGCAGTACTTC
NA | TRBJ2-5 | NA | TRBV7-8 | CASSLAQTGWETQYF | TGTGCCAGCAGCTTAGCTCAAACAGGGTGGGAGACCCAGTACTTC
many | TRBJ1-2 | NA | TRBV2 | CASSERQYGYTF | TGTGCCAGCAGTGAAAGGCAATATGGCTACACCTTC
many | TRBJ1-5 | NA | TRBV5-1 | CASSLAGNSNQPQHF | TGCGCCAGCAGCTTGGCCGGGAATAGCAATCAGCCCCAGCATTTT
NA | TRBJ2-7 | TRBD1 | TRBV24-1 | CATSNRGWDPYEQYF | TGTGCCACCAGCAACAGGGGGTGGGACCCCTACGAGCAGTACTTC
NA | TRBJ2-3 | NA | TRBV6-2/TRBV6-3 | CASSGRDNTDTQYF | TGTGCCAGCAGTGGGCGGGACAACACGGATACGCAGTATTTT
NA | TRBJ1-5 | TRBD1 | TRBV2 | CASSARGTGGPNQPQHF | TGTGCCAGCAGTGCTAGAGGGACAGGGGGCCCAAATCAGCCCCAGCATTTT
many | TRBJ1-2 | NA | TRBV19 | CASSMGVGLYGYTF | TGTGCCAGTAGTATGGGGGTAGGGCTCTATGGCTACACCTTC
few | TRBJ1-1 | NA | TRBV2 | CASGRGIGNTEAFF | TGTGCCAGTGGACGGGGAATCGGGAACACTGAAGCTTTCTTT
many | TRBJ2-7 | NA | TRBV19 | CASSIGGFGTTYEQYF | TGTGCCAGTAGTATAGGGGGCTTTGGGACGACGTACGAGCAGTACTTC
many | TRBJ2-3 | NA | TRBV7-6 | CASSRTSSGTDTQYF | TGTGCCAGCAGCCGTACTAGCTCTGGCACAGATACGCAGTATTTT
NA | TRBJ2-2 | TRBD1 | TRBV6-5 | CASSPGQGETGELFF | TGTGCCAGCAGTCCGGGACAGGGAGAGACCGGGGAGCTGTTTTTT
NA | TRBJ2-3 | NA | TRBV20-1 | CSASGVTDTQYF | TGCAGTGCTAGCGGGGTCACAGATACGCAGTATTTT
many | TRBJ1-2 | TRBD1 | TRBV19 | CASSPRTGYGYTF | TGTGCCAGTAGTCCAAGGACAGGCTATGGCTACACCTTC
many | TRBJ1-2 | TRBD1 | TRBV19 | CASSIDSSGGVYGYTF | TGTGCCAGTAGTATTGATAGTTCAGGGGGTGTCTATGGCTACACCTTC
many | TRBJ1-3 | NA | TRBV5-1 | CASSPGGGFGNTIYF | TGCGCCAGCAGCCCGGGGGGGGGCTTTGGAAACACCATATATTTT
NA | TRBJ2-1 | TRBD2 | TRBV7-2 | CASSLSGLVEEQFF | TGTGCCAGCAGCTTATCAGGACTAGTCGAGGAGCAGTTCTTC
NA | TRBJ2-5 | NA | TRBV11-2 | CASSSTPGTGETQYF | TGTGCCAGCAGCTCCACACCCGGGACGGGAGAGACCCAGTACTTC
few | TRBJ1-1 | NA | TRBV20-1 | CSAREFGESNTEAFF | TGCAGTGCTAGAGAGTTCGGGGAAAGTAACACTGAAGCTTTCTTT
NA | TRBJ2-5 | TRBD1 | TRBV24-1 | CATSEYRGQGEETQYF | TGTGCCACCAGTGAGTACAGGGGGCAGGGGGAAGAGACCCAGTACTTC
NA | TRBJ2-2 | TRBD2 | TRBV6-5 | CASSPGLAGGVGELFF | TGTGCCAGCAGTCCGGGACTAGCGGGAGGAGTCGGTGAGCTGTTTTTT
NA | TRBJ2-7 | NA | TRBV27 | CASIEGGPNYEQYF | TGTGCCAGCATCGAGGGGGGACCTAACTACGAGCAGTACTTC
many | TRBJ2-1 | TRBD1 | TRBV5-6 | CASSLPGTDNEQFF | TGTGCCAGCAGCTTGCCGGGGACAGACAATGAGCAGTTCTTC
many | TRBJ1-6 | NA | TRBV5-4 | CASSLDETKGSPLHF | TGTGCCAGCAGCTTGGACGAAACAAAGGGTTCACCCCTCCACTTT
many | TRBJ2-3 | TRBD2 | TRBV6-1 | CASTRGTSGTDTQYF | TGTGCCAGCACTCGAGGGACTAGCGGAACAGATACGCAGTATTTT